These 2 T cell receptor beta chains share one sample of origin, sequenced in a study of CD8+ T cells in alopecia areata. Time point: mouse skin 6 weeks after grafting, around onset of hair loss. Following RNA extraction, reverse transcription yielded cDNA that acted as the sequencing template. Clones were sequenced by immunoSEQ multiplex PCR, and TCRdb holds only the in-frame ones, with some missing. The sample shows approximately 5,400 clones, none of them appearing just once. Material: skin, obtained at week 6. The receptors shown here come from a C3H/HeJ mouse with alopecia areata. For this mouse line, the MHC haplotype is H2-k.

A few counts support this clone. Gene names follow the mouse nomenclature. CDR3 DNA (partial): TGTGCCAGCGGTGGCTGGGTCTAT. Translation: CASGGWVY. From start to end, the CDR3 is CASGGWVYEQYF. The V gene is TRBV13-3, the J gene TRBJ2-7, with D perhaps matching TRBD2 (5 bases). The CDR3 end lies 4 residues beyond the end of the read and is filled in from the germline J gene. In germline, CDR1 is NNHDY, CDR2 SYVADS. The CDR3 extends over 12 amino acids. Trimming pared 7 bases from V and 3 bases from J, leaving 11 bases between.

This clone is classed as medium-sized. The gene names here belong to mouse. The sequenced fragment ends 4 residues before the CDR3 boundary, so the rest is inferred from the germline J gene. The chain couples TRBV3 to TRBJ2-1; 12 nucleotides line up with TRBD2. Looked up from germline, CDR1 is SNHLY and CDR2 is FYNGKV (reference sequence). The V gene end was trimmed by 0 bases and the J gene end by 6 bases; junction bases not matched to a gene: 3. This CDR3 is 16 amino acids long. CDR3 bases read: TGTGCCAGCAGCTTAGCGTGGGACTGGGGGGTTGCT. Residues: CASSLAWDWGVA. The whole CDR3 region reads CASSLAWDWGVAEQFF.